This T cell receptor (beta chain) was documented in a study of OX40 agonist ivuxolimab in advanced cancers. The overall study: Three patients got partial responses; one had hepatocellular carcinoma and two had cutaneous melanoma. General observations from the study: Expanded clones tended on average to be more numerous among CD8+ T cells than CD4+.

CDR3 length: 14 residues. V was shortened by 6 bases and J by 2 bases, with 13 bases between the two germline ends. CDR1 is MNHEY and CDR2 is SVGAGI in the germline V gene. Of note for this clone: Its antigen is unidentified.

Generated by immunoSEQ multiplex PCR, the TCRdb table keeps only in-frame clones and is missing some. Of tens of thousands of clones detected, roughly 86% appear once; the ten largest clones hold under 30%. This sample comprised CD4+ or CD8+ T cells sorted from blood, obtained in a trial of the OX40 agonist ivuxolimab. The sequence was obtained from an adult with an advanced solid tumor such as melanoma, head and neck, liver or kidney cancer. The chain carries TRBV6-5 and TRBJ1-2; D unclear. The CDR3 sequence: CASSIGAGNYGYTF. CDR3 DNA sequence: TGTGCCAGCAGCATCGGAGCGGGAAACTATGGCTACACCTTC.